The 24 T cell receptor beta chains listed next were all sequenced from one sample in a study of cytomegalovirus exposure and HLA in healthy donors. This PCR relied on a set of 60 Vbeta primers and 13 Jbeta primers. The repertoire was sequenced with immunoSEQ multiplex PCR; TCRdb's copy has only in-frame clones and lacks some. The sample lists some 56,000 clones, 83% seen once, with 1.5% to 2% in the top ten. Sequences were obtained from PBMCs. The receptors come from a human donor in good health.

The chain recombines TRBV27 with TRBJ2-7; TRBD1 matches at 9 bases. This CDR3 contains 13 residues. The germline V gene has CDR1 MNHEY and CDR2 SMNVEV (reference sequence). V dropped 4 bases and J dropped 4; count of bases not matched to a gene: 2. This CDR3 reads CASSWTGEYEQYF. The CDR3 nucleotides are TGTGCCAGCAGTTGGACAGGGGAATACGAGCAGTACTTC.

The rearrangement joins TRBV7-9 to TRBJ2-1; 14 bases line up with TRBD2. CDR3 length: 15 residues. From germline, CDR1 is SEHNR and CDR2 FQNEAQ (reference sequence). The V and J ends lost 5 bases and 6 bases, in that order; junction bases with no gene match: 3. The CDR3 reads CASSGGTSGSNEQFF. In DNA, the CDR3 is TGTGCCAGCAGCGGAGGGACTAGCGGGAGCAATGAGCAGTTCTTC.

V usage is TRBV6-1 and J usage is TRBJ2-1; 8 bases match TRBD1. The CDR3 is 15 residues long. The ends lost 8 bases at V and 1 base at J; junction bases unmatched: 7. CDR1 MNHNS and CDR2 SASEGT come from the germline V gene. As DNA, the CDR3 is TGTGCCAGCGGTAAACAGGGGGGATCCTACAATGAGCAGTTCTTC. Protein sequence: CASGKQGGSYNEQFF.

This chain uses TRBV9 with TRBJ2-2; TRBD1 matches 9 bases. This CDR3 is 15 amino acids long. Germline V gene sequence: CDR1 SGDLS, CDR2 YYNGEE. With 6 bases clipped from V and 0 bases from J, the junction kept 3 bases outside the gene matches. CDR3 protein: CASTRQGANTGELFF. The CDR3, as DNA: TGTGCCAGCACCCGACAGGGGGCGAACACCGGGGAGCTGTTTTTT.

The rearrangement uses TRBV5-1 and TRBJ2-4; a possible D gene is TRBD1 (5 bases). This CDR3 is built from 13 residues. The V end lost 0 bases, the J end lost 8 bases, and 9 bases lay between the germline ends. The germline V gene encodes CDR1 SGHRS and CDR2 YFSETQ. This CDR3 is CASSLDRNDIQYF. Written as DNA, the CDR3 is TGCGCCAGCAGCTTGGACAGGAATGACATTCAGTACTTC. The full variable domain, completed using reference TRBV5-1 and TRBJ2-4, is KAGVTQTPRYLIKTRGQQVTLSCSPISGHRSVSWYQQTPGQGLQFLFEYFSETQRNKGNFPGRFSGRQFSNSRSEMNVSTLELGDSALYLCASSLDRNDIQYFGAGTRLSVL.

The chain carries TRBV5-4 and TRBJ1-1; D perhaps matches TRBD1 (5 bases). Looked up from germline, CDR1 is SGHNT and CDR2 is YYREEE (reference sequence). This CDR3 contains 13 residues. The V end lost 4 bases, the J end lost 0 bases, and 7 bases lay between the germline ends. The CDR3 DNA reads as TGTGCCAGCAGCGGGGGGATGAACACTGAAGCTTTCTTT. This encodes CASSGGMNTEAFF.

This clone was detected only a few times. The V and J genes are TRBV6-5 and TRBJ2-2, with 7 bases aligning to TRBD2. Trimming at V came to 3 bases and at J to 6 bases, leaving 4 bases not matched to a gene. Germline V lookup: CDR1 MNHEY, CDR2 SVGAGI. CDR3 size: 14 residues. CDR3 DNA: TGTGCCAGCAGTTATGGACTAGAATCCGGGGAGCTGTTTTTT. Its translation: CASSYGLESGELFF.

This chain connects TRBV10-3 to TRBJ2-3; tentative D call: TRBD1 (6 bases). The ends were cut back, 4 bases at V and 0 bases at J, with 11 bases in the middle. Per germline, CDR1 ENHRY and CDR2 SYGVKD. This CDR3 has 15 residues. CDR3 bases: TGTGCCATCAGTGGAACAGGGAAGAGCACAGATACGCAGTATTTT. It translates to CAISGTGKSTDTQYF.

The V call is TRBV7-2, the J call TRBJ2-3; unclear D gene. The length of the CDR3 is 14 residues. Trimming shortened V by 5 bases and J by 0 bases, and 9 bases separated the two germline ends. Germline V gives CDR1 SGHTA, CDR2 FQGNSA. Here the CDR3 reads CASSHQTSTDTQYF. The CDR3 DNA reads TGTGCCAGCAGCCATCAGACTAGCACAGATACGCAGTATTTT.

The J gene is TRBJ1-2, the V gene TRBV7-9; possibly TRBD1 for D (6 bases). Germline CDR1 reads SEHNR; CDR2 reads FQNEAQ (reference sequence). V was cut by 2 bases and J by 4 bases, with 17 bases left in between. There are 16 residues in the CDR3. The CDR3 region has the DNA TGTGCCAGCAGCTTATTGTCATGGACAGACCTCTATGGCTACACCTTC. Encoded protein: CASSLLSWTDLYGYTF. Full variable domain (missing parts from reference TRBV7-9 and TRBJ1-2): DTGVSQNPRHKITKRGQNVTFRCDPISEHNRLYWYRQTLGQGPEFLTYFQNEAQLEKSRLLSDRFSAERPKGSFSTLEIQRTEQGDSAMYLCASSLLSWTDLYGYTFGSGTRLTVV.

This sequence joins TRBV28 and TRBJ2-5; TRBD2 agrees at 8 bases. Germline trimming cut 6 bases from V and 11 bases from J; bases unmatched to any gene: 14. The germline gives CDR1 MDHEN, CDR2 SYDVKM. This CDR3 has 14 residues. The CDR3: CASRGVGGAGEQYF. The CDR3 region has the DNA TGTGCCAGCAGGGGGGTCGGGGGGGCGGGAGAGCAGTACTTC.

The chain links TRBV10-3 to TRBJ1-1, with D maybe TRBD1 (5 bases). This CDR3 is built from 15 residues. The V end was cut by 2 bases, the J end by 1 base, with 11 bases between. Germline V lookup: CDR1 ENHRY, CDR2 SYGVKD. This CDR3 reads CAISERGTSNTEAFF. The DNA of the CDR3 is TGTGCCATCAGTGAGAGAGGGACTTCGAACACTGAAGCTTTCTTT.

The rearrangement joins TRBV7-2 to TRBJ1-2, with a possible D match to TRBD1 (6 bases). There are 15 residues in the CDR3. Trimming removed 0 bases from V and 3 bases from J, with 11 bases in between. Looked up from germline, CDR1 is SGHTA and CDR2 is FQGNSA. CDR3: CASSLASDSYYGYTF. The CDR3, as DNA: TGTGCCAGCAGCTTAGCGTCGGACAGCTACTATGGCTACACCTTC.

The CDR3 DNA follows: TGTGCCAGCATGAGGACCTGGGACAGGGTTGGCACAGATACGCAGTATTTT. Protein product: CASMRTWDRVGTDTQYF. The rearrangement uses TRBV27 and TRBJ2-3; TRBD1 aligns across 9 bases. The length of the CDR3 is 17 residues. Per germline, CDR1 MNHEY and CDR2 SMNVEV (reference sequence). Trimming took 7 bases from V and 1 from J; bases not matched to a gene: 12.

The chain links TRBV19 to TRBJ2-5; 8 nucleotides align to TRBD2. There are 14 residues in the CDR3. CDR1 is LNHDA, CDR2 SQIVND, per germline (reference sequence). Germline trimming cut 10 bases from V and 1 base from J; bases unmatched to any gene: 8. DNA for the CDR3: TGTGCCACGGCAGTAGCGGGGTCCCAAGAGACCCAGTACTTC. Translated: CATAVAGSQETQYF.

The CDR3 loop is CASSLRTSGTDTQYF. The CDR3 DNA reads TGTGCCAGCAGCCTCCGGACTAGCGGGACAGATACGCAGTATTTT. The chain combines TRBV7-2 with TRBJ2-3; 11 nucleotides line up with TRBD2. J gave up 3 bases and V 5 bases, and 4 bases lay outside the gene matches. The CDR3 extends over 15 amino acids. Germline values: CDR1 SGHTA, CDR2 FQGNSA. The full variable domain, its missing parts supplied by reference TRBV7-2 and TRBJ2-3, is GAGVSQSPSNKVTEKGKDVELRCDPISGHTALYWYRQSLGQGLEFLIYFQGNSAPDKSGLPSDRFSAERTGGSVSTLTIQRTQQEDSAVYLCASSLRTSGTDTQYFGPGTRLTVL.

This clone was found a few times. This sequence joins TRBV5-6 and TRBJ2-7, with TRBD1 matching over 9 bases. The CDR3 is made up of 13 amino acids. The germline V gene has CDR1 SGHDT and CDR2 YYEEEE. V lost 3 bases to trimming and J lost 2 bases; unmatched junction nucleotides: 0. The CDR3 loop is CASSWDRAYEQYF. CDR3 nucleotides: TGTGCCAGCAGCTGGGACAGGGCCTACGAGCAGTACTTC.

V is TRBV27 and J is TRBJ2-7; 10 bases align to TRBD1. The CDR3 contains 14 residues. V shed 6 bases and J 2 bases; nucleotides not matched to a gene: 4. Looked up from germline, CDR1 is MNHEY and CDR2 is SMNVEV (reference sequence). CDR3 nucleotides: TGTGCCAGCAGGGGGACAGGGGCAACCTACGAGCAGTACTTC. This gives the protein CASRGTGATYEQYF.

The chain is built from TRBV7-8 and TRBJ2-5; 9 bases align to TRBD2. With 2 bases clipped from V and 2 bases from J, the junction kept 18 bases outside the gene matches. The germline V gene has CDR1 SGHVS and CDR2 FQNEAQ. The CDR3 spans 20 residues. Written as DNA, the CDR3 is TGTGCCAGCAGCTTACGGCGGCAACTCGAGAAGCGGGGGGAACAAGAGACCCAGTACTTC. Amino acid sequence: CASSLRRQLEKRGEQETQYF.

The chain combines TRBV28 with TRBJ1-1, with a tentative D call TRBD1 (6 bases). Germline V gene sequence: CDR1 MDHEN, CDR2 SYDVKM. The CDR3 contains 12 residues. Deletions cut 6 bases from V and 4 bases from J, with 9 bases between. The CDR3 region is CASRNRVTEAFF. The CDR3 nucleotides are TGTGCCAGCAGGAACAGGGTCACTGAAGCTTTCTTT.

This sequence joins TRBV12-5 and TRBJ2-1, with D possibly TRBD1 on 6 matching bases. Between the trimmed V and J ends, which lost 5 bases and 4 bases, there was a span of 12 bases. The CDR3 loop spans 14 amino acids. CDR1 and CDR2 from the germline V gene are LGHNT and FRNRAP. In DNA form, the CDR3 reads TGTGCTAGTGGTGTGGGGGCCCGTTACAATGAGCAGTTCTTC. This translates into CASGVGARYNEQFF.

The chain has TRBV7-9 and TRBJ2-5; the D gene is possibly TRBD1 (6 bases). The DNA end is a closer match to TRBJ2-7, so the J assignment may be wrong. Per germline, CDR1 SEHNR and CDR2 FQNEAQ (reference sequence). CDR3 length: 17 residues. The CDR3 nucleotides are TGTGCCAGCAGCCGGTCTTACAACGCAGCAGGGGTCGACGAGCAGTACTTC. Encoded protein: CASSRSYNAAGVDEQYF.

The CDR3 loop is CASSPRQGFIWGYTF. The CDR3 DNA reads TGTGCCAGCAGTCCAAGACAGGGCTTTATCTGGGGCTACACCTTC. V gene TRBV28 combines with J gene TRBJ1-2; TRBD1 matches 7 bases. The germline CDR1 and CDR2 sequences are MDHEN and SYDVKM. After removal of 5 bases from V and 8 bases from J, the junction contained 14 bases not matched to a gene. This CDR3 has 15 residues.

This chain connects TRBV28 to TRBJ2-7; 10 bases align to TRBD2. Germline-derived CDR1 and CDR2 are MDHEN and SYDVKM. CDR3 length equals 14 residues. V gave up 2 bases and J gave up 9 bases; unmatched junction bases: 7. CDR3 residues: CASSLRLAGVVQYF. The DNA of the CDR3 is TGTGCCAGCAGTTTAAGGCTAGCGGGAGTTGTGCAGTACTTC.